A single sample is the source of the 14 T cell receptor beta chains below, sequenced in a study of regulatory T cells in long-lasting Graves disease. iRepertoire HTBI primers and Arm-PCR of CDR3 regions built TCR beta libraries. TCRdb itself ran the multiplex PCR reads through MiXCR, one entry per CDR3 protein. The sample lists about 220,000 distinct CDR3 sequences; approximately 18% were seen once. The time point: newly diagnosed GD, antithyroid drugs for less than 3 months. The authors made the TCR library using RNA they extracted from PBMCs. This sample was shared with a second study, whose subject was T cells in Graves' hyperthyroidism and ophthalmopathy.

The sequences come from peripheral blood mononuclear cells (PBMCs), collected at new diagnosis, from a patient treated with antithyroid drugs. All receptors derive from a woman in her twenties or thirties with Graves disease.

This clonotype was detected ten times or more. The rearrangement joins TRBV7-3 to TRBJ2-5; no reliable D call. V was shortened by 5 bases and J by 2 bases, with 24 bases between the two germline ends. The CDR3 runs to 18 residues. The germline gives CDR1 SGHTA, CDR2 FQGTGA. CDR3 coding DNA: TGTGCCAGCAGCCATCACCCCCCTGTGCCCGGGTCACAAGAGACCCAGTACTTC. Encoded protein: CASSHHPPVPGSQETQYF. Combining the CDR3 with reference TRBV7-3 and TRBJ2-5 gives the whole variable domain GAGVSQTPSNKVTEKGKYVELRCDPISGHTALYWYRQSLGQGPEFLIYFQGTGAADDSGLPNDRFFAVRPEGSVSTLKIQRTERGDSAVYLCASSHHPPVPGSQETQYFGPGTRLLVL.

This clonotype has a count of ten or more. The CDR3 spells CASRNLVQGAVQPQHF. DNA for the CDR3: TGTGCCAGTAGGAACCTCGTACAGGGGGCGGTTCAGCCCCAGCATTTT. The chain employs TRBV19 and TRBJ1-5; 9 nucleotides agree with TRBD1. The ends lost 6 bases at V and 6 bases at J; junction bases unmatched: 12. This CDR3 is built from 16 residues. The V gene's germline CDR1 is LNHDA and CDR2 SQIVND (reference sequence). The variable domain in full, completed from reference TRBV19 and TRBJ1-5, reads DGGITQSPKYLFRKEGQNVTLSCEQNLNHDAMYWYRQDPGQGLRLIYYSQIVNDFQKGDIAEGYSVSREKKESFPLTVTSAQKNPTAFYLCASRNLVQGAVQPQHFGDGTRLSIL.

This clonotype showed up many times. The chain has TRBV6-5 and TRBJ1-1; D unresolved. Trimming stripped 4 bases from V and 1 base from J, with 7 bases between. The CDR3 spans 13 residues. Per the germline V gene, CDR1 is MNHEY and CDR2 is SVGAGI. In DNA form, the CDR3 reads TGTGCCAGCAGTTCTGAGCAGAACACTGAAGCTTTCTTT. Translating it yields CASSSEQNTEAFF.

The table lists this clonotype with many counts. The chain recombines TRBV14 with TRBJ1-1; D is unclear. Germline values: CDR1 SGHDN, CDR2 FVKESK. This CDR3 region has 13 residues. Trimming removed 0 bases from V and 4 bases from J, with 6 bases in between. CDR3 DNA: TGTGCCAGCAGCCAAGATCCAGCCACTGAAGCTTTCTTT. Its protein product is CASSQDPATEAFF.

The chain links TRBV28 to TRBJ1-6; 7 bases match TRBD1. The CDR3 sequence is 19 residues long. The V gene end was trimmed by 4 bases and the J gene end by 3 bases; junction bases not matched to a gene: 15. CDR1 and CDR2 (germline): MDHEN, SYDVKM. In DNA form, the CDR3 reads TGTGCCAGCAGTTCCACTCAAGGAAATAGACAGGGCTATAATTCACCCCTCCACTTT. This encodes CASSSTQGNRQGYNSPLHF.

Ten or more counts support this clonotype. The genes are TRBV27 and TRBJ2-7; possible D gene TRBD1, 5 bases. CDR1 and CDR2 from the germline V gene are MNHEY and SMNVEV (reference sequence). The CDR3 extends over 15 amino acids. Trimming took off 6 bases at V and 5 bases at J, with 20 bases between the two ends. This CDR3 is CASSARKGARHEQYF. The CDR3 DNA follows: TGTGCCAGCAGCGCCCGGAAAGGGGCCCGTCACGAGCAGTACTTC.

At least ten counts were recorded for this clonotype. The chain carries TRBV3-1 and TRBJ2-6, with TRBD1 identical over 11 bases. Germline CDR1 is LGHDT and CDR2 is YNNKEL (reference sequence). The CDR3 covers 18 residues. Trimming removed 1 base from V and 2 bases from J; junction bases left unmatched: 4. The CDR3 spells CASSQVRTGGPGANVLTF. In nucleotides, the CDR3 is TGTGCCAGCAGCCAAGTTAGGACAGGGGGCCCTGGGGCCAACGTCCTGACTTTC.

This clonotype was counted many times. The V call is TRBV19, the J call TRBJ1-1, with 7 bases lining up with TRBD1. With 4 bases clipped from V and 4 bases from J, the junction kept 3 bases outside the gene matches. Germline CDR1 reads LNHDA; CDR2 reads SQIVND (reference sequence). The CDR3 is made up of 13 amino acids. The CDR3 sequence is CASSKQGSTEAFF. The CDR3 DNA is TGTGCCAGTAGTAAACAGGGGTCCACTGAAGCTTTCTTT. Together with reference TRBV19 and TRBJ1-1, the CDR3 gives the full variable domain: DGGITQSPKYLFRKEGQNVTLSCEQNLNHDAMYWYRQDPGQGLRLIYYSQIVNDFQKGDIAEGYSVSREKKESFPLTVTSAQKNPTAFYLCASSKQGSTEAFFGQGTRLTVV.

This clonotype was observed many times. This rearrangement joins TRBV7-9 to TRBJ2-7; 8 bases are shared with TRBD1. Trimming took 3 bases from V and 2 from J; bases not matched to a gene: 18. CDR1 is SEHNR and CDR2 is FQNEAQ in the germline V gene (reference sequence). The CDR3 loop spans 19 amino acids. The CDR3 DNA is TGTGCCAGCAGCTTGAGAACGGGACAGGACATCGGGAGAACCTACGAGCAGTACTTC. Protein sequence: CASSLRTGQDIGRTYEQYF.

About this clonotype: Given a much more abundant clone one base away, this may be a read error. V usage is TRBV29-1 and J usage is TRBJ1-1, with unresolved D. V lost 5 bases and J lost 7, with 14 bases in between. CDR3 length: 12 residues. Germline-derived CDR1 and CDR2 are SQVTM and ANQGSEA. The CDR3 DNA reads as TGCAGCGTTAGTGGCGGGCACATTGAAGCTTTCTTT. This codes for CSVSGGHIEAFF.

Only a few counts were recorded for this clonotype. V gene TRBV7-2 combines with J gene TRBJ2-2; D unclear. CDR1 and CDR2 from the germline V gene are SGHTA and FQGNSA. CDR3 length equals 14 residues. Trimming shortened V by 1 base and J by 4 bases, and 7 bases separated the two germline ends. CDR3: CASSLVVGTGELFF. For the CDR3, the DNA is TGTGCCAGCAGCTTAGTAGTGGGCACCGGGGAGCTGTTTTTT.

This clonotype was counted ten times or more. V is TRBV18 and J is TRBJ2-5; D is undetermined. Trimming cost V 3 bases and J 2 bases, with 7 bases left between them. CDR3 length: 13 residues. CDR1 and CDR2 (germline): KGHSH, LQKENI. CDR3 amino acids: CASSPVLQETQYF. The CDR3 bases are TGTGCCAGCTCACCCGTATTACAAGAGACCCAGTACTTC.

This clonotype was found many times. The chain is built from TRBV5-1 and TRBJ1-1, with no clear D. CDR3 size: 15 residues. V lost 4 bases and J 1 base, leaving 14 bases between the germline ends. Germline assignment: CDR1 SGHRS and CDR2 YFSETQ. In DNA form, the CDR3 reads TGCGCCAGCAGCCCGGAGACACGCTCGAACACTGAAGCTTTCTTT. Its protein is CASSPETRSNTEAFF.

Many counts were recorded for this clonotype. The chain combines TRBV5-1 with TRBJ2-7, with D perhaps matching TRBD2 (6 bases). Germline CDR1 and CDR2: SGHRS and YFSETQ. Deletions cut 0 bases from V and 2 bases from J, with 9 bases between. The CDR3 covers 14 residues. The CDR3 reads CASSLASGAYEQYF. CDR3 in DNA: TGCGCCAGCAGCTTGGCTTCGGGGGCCTACGAGCAGTACTTC.